This TCR beta chain comes out of a study of cytomegalovirus exposure and HLA in healthy donors. To note about this clone: Its target is unknown.

Findings of the study overall: For TCR beta chains, V- and J-gene trimming was later linked to a missense DCLRE1C variant. Later work associated 16,951 TCR beta sequences with HLA alleles at 0.05 false discovery rate.

Use of 60 Vbeta and 13 Jbeta primers characterized the PCR. Clones were read by immunoSEQ multiplex PCR, and TCRdb kept only the in-frame ones, dropping some. This sample has 150,000 to 200,000 clones, with roughly 73% found just once. The CDR3 runs 15 residues. CDR1 is SGHVS and CDR2 is FQNEAQ in the germline V gene. V dropped 2 bases and J dropped 5; count of bases not matched to a gene: 3. The TCR originated in a woman aged 30 to 39 in good health and CMV-seronegative. The V call is TRBV7-8, the J call TRBJ2-7, with 13 bases fitting TRBD2. The sample taken for sequencing was PBMCs. The CDR3 reads CASSLTSGGENEQYF. CDR3 bases: TGTGCCAGCAGCTTAACTAGCGGGGGGGAAAACGAGCAGTACTTC.